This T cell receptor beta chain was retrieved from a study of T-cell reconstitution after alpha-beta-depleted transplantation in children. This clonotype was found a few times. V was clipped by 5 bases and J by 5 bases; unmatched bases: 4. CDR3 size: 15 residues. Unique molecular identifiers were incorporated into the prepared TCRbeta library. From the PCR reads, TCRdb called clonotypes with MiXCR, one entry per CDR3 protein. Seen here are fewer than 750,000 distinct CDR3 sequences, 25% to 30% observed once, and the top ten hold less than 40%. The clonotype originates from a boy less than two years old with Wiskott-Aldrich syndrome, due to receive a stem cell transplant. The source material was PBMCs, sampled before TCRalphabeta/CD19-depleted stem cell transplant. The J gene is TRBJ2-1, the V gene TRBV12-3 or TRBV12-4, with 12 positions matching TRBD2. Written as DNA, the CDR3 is TGTGCCAGCAGTCCTAGCGGGAGGGCCAACAATGAGCAGTTCTTC. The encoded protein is CASSPSGRANNEQFF.